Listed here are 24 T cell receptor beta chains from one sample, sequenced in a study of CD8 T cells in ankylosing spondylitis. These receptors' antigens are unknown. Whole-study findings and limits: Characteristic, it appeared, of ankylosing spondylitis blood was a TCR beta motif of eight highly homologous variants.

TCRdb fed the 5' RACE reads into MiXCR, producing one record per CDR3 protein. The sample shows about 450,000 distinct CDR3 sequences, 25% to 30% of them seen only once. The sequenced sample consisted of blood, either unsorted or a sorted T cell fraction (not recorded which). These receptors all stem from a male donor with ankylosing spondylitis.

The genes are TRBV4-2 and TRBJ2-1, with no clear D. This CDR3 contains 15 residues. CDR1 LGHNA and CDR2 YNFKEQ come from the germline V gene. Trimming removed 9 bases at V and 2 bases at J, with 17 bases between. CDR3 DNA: TGTGCCAGTTCAAGTCAGGCTACTGCCTACAATGAGCAGTTCTTC. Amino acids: CASSSQATAYNEQFF.

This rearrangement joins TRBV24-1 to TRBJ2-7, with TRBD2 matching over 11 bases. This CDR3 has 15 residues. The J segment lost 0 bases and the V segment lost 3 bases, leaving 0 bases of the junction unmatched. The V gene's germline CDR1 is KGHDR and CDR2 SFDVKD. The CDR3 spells CATSDTSGSSYEQYF. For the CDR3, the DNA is TGTGCCACCAGTGATACTAGCGGGAGCTCCTACGAGCAGTACTTC.

For the CDR3, the DNA is TGTGCCAGCAGTGAAGCGGGGCTAGCGGGAGTCCACGAGCAGTACGTC. It codes for CASSEAGLAGVHEQYV. The rearrangement links TRBV2 to TRBJ2-7; 10 bases line up with TRBD2. CDR3 length: 16 residues. In germline, CDR1 is SNHLY, CDR2 FYNNEI. V trimming: 0 bases; J trimming: 5 bases; junction bases outside the gene matches: 7.

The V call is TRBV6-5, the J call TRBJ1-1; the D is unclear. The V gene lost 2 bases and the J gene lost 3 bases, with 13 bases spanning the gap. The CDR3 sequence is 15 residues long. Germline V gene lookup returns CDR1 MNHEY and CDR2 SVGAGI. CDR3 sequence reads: CASSYGREADTEAFF. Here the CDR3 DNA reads TGTGCCAGCAGTTACGGGAGGGAAGCGGACACTGAAGCTTTCTTT.

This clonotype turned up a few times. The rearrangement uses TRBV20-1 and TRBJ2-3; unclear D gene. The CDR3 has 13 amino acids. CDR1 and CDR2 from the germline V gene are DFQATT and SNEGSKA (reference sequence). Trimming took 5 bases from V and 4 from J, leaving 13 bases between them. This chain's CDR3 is CSAHINKADTQYF. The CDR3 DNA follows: TGCAGTGCTCACATAAATAAGGCAGATACGCAGTATTTT.

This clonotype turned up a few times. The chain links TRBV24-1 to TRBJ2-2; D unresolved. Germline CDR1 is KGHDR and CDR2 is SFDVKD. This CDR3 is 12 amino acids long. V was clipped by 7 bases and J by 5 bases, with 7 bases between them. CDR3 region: CATSPDTGELFF. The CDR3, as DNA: TGTGCCACCAGCCCAGATACCGGGGAGCTGTTTTTT.

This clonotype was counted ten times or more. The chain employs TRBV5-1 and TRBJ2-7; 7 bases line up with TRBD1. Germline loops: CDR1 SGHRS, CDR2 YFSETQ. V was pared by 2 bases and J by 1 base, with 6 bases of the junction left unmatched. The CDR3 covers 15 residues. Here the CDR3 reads CASSFHDRASYEQYF. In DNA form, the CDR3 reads TGCGCCAGCAGCTTCCACGACAGGGCATCCTACGAGCAGTACTTC.

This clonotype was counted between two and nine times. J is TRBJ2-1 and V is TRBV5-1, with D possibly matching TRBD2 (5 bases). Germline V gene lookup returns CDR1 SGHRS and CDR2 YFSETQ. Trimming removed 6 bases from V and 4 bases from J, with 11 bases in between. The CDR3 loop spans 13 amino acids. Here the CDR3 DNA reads TGCGCCAGCACCTTCGGGGTTTACAATGAGCAGTTCTTC. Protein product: CASTFGVYNEQFF. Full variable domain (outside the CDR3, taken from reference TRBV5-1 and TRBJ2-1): KAGVTQTPRYLIKTRGQQVTLSCSPISGHRSVSWYQQTPGQGLQFLFEYFSETQRNKGNFPGRFSGRQFSNSRSEMNVSTLELGDSALYLCASTFGVYNEQFFGPGTRLTVL.

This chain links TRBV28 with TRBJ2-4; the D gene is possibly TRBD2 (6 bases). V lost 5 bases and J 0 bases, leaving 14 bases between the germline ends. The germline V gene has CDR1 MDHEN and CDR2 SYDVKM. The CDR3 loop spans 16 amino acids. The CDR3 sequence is CASSPGGAVAKNIQYF. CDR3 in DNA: TGTGCCAGCAGTCCTGGCGGGGCCGTAGCCAAAAACATTCAGTACTTC.

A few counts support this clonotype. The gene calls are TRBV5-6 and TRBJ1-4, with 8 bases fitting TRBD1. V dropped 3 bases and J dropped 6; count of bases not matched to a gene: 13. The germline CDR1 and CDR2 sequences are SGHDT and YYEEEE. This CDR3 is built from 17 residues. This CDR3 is CASSSTGTGPEDEKLFF. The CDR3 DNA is TGTGCCAGCAGCTCTACCGGGACAGGCCCCGAAGATGAAAAACTGTTTTTT.

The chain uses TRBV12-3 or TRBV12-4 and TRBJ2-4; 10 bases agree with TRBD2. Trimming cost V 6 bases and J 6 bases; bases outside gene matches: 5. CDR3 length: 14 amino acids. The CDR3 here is CASRPRTSGNIQYF. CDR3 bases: TGTGCCAGCAGGCCCCGGACTAGCGGAAACATTCAGTACTTC.

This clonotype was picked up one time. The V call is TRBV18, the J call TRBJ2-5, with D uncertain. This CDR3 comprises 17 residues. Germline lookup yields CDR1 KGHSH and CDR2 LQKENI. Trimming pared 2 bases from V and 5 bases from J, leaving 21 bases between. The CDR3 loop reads CASSPSSGSSGGETQYF. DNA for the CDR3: TGTGCCAGCTCACCATCGTCTGGGTCGAGTGGTGGGGAGACCCAGTACTTC.

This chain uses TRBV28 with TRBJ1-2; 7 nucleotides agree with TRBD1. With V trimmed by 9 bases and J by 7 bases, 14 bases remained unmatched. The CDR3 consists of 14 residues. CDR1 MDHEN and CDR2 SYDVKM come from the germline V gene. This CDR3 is CASSTGDTVSGYTF. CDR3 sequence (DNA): TGTGCCAGTAGCACAGGGGACACGGTTAGTGGCTACACCTTC.

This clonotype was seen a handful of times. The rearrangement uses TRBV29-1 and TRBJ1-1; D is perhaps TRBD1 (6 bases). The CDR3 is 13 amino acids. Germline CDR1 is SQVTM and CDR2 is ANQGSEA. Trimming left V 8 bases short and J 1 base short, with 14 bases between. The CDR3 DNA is TGCAGCATGCAAGGGGGGGGGAACACTGAAGCTTTCTTT. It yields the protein CSMQGGGNTEAFF.

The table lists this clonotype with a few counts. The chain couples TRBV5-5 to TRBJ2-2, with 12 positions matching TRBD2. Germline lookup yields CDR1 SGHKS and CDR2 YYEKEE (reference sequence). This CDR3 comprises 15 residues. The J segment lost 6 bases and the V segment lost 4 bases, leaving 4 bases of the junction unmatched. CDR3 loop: CASSQTSGSAGELFF. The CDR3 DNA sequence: TGTGCCAGCAGCCAGACTAGCGGGAGTGCCGGGGAGCTGTTTTTT.

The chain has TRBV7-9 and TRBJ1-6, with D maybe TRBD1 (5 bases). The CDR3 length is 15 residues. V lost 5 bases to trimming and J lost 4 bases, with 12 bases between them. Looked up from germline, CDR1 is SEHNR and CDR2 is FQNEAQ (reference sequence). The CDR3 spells CASSPPGTYNSPLHF. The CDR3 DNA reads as TGTGCCAGCAGCCCCCCCGGGACTTATAATTCACCCCTCCACTTT.

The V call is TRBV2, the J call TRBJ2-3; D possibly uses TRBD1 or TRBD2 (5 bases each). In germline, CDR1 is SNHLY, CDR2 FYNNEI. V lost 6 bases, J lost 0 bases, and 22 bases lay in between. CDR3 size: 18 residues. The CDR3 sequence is CASSVGTVILTSTDTQYF. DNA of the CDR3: TGTGCCAGCAGCGTAGGGACGGTTATTCTAACTAGCACAGATACGCAGTATTTT.

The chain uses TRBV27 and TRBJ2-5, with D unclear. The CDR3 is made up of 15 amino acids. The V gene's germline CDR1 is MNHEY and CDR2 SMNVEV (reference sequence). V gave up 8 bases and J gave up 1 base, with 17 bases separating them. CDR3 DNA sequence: TGTGCCAGCCGTAGGACGTTGCGGCCCCAAGAGACCCAGTACTTC. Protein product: CASRRTLRPQETQYF.

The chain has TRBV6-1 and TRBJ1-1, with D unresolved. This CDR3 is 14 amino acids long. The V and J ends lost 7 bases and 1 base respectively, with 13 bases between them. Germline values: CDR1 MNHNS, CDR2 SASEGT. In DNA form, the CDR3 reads TGTGCCAGCACTGCCCAGACGGCGAACACTGAAGCTTTCTTT. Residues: CASTAQTANTEAFF.

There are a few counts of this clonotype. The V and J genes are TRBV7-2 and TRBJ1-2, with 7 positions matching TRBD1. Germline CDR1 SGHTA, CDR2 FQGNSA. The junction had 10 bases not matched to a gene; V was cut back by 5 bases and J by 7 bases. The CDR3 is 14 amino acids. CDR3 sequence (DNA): TGTGCCAGCAGCCCGGAAACAGGGGCGCGTGGCTACACCTTC. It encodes CASSPETGARGYTF.

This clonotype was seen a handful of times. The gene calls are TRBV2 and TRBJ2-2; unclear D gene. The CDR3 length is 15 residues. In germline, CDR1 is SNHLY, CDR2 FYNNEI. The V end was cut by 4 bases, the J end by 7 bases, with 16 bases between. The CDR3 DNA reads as TGTGCCAGCAGTGGACAAGACCCGAGTCTCGGGGAGCTGTTTTTT. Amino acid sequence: CASSGQDPSLGELFF. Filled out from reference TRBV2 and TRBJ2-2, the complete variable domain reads EPEVTQTPSHQVTQMGQEVILRCVPISNHLYFYWYRQILGQKVEFLVSFYNNEISEKSEIFDDQFSVERPDGSNFTLKIRSTKLEDSAMYFCASSGQDPSLGELFFGEGSRLTVL.

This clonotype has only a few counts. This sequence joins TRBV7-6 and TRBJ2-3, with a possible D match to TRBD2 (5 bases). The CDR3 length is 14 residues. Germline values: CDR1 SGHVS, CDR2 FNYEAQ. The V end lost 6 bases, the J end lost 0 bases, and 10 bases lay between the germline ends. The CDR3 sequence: CASSFGESTDTQYF. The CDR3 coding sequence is TGTGCCAGCAGTTTTGGGGAGAGCACAGATACGCAGTATTTT.

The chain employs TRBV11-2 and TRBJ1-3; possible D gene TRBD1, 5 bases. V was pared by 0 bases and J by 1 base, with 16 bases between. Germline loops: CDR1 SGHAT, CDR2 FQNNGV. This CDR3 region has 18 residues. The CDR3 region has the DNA TGTGCCAGCAGCTTAGACCTCACAGGCCTCCTTTCTGGAAACACCATATATTTT. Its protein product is CASSLDLTGLLSGNTIYF.

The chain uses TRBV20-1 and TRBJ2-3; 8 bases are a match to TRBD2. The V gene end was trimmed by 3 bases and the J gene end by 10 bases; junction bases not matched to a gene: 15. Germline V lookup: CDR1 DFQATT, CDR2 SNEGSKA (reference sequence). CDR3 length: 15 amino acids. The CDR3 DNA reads TGCAGTGCTAGTATGGTTGGAAGCGGGAGTGGAGCGCAGTATTTT. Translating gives CSASMVGSGSGAQYF.